What follows are 26 T cell receptor beta chains derived from one specimen sequenced in a study of beta chain features in type 1 diabetes. The study, taken as a whole, reports: Shorter TCRB CDR3s, moderately but significantly so, were found in Type 1 diabetes patients in all four CD4+ subsets.

Reverse transcribing all isolated RNA meant expressed TCRB transcripts were sequenced. Sequencing was performed with immunoSEQ multiplex PCR; in TCRdb, only in-frame clones are kept and a portion is missing. The sample contains some 160,000 clones, 6.5% to 10% of which appear only once. For these receptors, no antigen is known. Sequenced material: central memory CD4+ T cells from blood. The receptors here all came from a woman between 18 and 29 years old with type 1 diabetes.

Written as DNA, the CDR3 is TGTGCCAGCAACCCGGGGTACTCTGGGGCCAACGTCCTGACTTTC. Translation gives CASNPGYSGANVLTF. The rearrangement links TRBV6-5 to TRBJ2-6; D is possibly TRBD2 (5 bases). CDR1 is MNHEY and CDR2 is SVGAGI in the germline V gene. V was cut by 7 bases and J by 0 bases, with 10 bases left in between. CDR3 size: 15 residues.

This rearrangement joins TRBV7-2 to TRBJ1-2, with D unclear. This CDR3 spans 13 amino acids. With 1 base removed from V and 6 bases from J, the gap between germline ends came to 9 bases. Looked up from germline, CDR1 is SGHTA and CDR2 is FQGNSA. CDR3 residues: CASSLVADDGYTF. DNA for the CDR3: TGTGCCAGCAGCTTAGTAGCAGACGATGGCTACACCTTC.

The gene calls are TRBV15 and TRBJ2-3; D possibly corresponds to TRBD1 (5 bases). Germline values: CDR1 LNHNV, CDR2 YYDKDF (reference sequence). This CDR3 has 14 amino acids. Trimming stripped 9 bases from V and 6 bases from J, with 19 bases between. The CDR3 protein is CATGVRGARDTQYF. The CDR3 nucleotides read TGTGCCACTGGGGTACGTGGGGCCCGGGATACGCAGTATTTT.

This clone was seen only a few times. Other nucleotide sequences from this sample produce the same CDR3. The chain is built from TRBV6-5 and TRBJ1-1; TRBD1 agrees at 9 bases. The CDR3 is made up of 14 amino acids. CDR1 and CDR2 from the germline V gene are MNHEY and SVGAGI. J gave up 4 bases and V 0 bases, and 0 bases lay outside the gene matches. The CDR3 loop is CASSYSGQGTEAFF. The CDR3 nucleotides are TGTGCCAGCAGTTACTCGGGACAGGGCACTGAAGCTTTCTTT.

V gene TRBV27 combines with J gene TRBJ2-1; D is unresolved. Germline V gene lookup returns CDR1 MNHEY and CDR2 SMNVEV (reference sequence). This CDR3 has 15 residues. Deletions cut 2 bases from V and 3 bases from J, with 11 bases between. The CDR3: CASSLRVVDYNEQFF. The CDR3 region has the DNA TGTGCCAGCAGTTTACGGGTAGTTGACTACAATGAGCAGTTCTTC.

This clone was found a few times. The chain links TRBV7-9 to TRBJ2-1, with 10 bases fitting TRBD2. This CDR3 is built from 15 residues. With 5 bases clipped from V and 5 bases from J, the junction kept 6 bases outside the gene matches. Germline V lookup: CDR1 SEHNR, CDR2 FQNEAQ (reference sequence). The DNA for the CDR3 is TGTGCCAGCAGCGAACGGACTAGCGGCAACAATGAGCAGTTCTTC. It specifies CASSERTSGNNEQFF.

This clone occurred a few times. The chain recombines TRBV15 with TRBJ2-2; D is perhaps TRBD2 (6 bases). Trimming stripped 8 bases from V and 5 bases from J, with 15 bases between. The germline V gene has CDR1 LNHNV and CDR2 YYDKDF (reference sequence). CDR3 length: 14 amino acids. The CDR3 here is CATGRDSRTGELFF. CDR3 DNA sequence: TGTGCCACCGGACGGGACTCCCGGACCGGGGAGCTGTTTTTT.

This clone appeared a few times. The J gene is TRBJ2-1, the V gene TRBV30, with D maybe TRBD2 (7 bases). V lost 5 bases and J lost 0, with 17 bases in between. This CDR3 is 16 amino acids long. The V gene's germline CDR1 is GTSNPN and CDR2 SVGIG (reference sequence). The CDR3 region is CAWGGALLSSYNEQFF. The CDR3, as DNA: TGTGCCTGGGGGGGGGCGCTGCTAAGCTCCTACAATGAGCAGTTCTTC.

The chain joins TRBV11-2 to TRBJ2-1; D may be TRBD1 (5 bases). The germline V and J ends were trimmed by 5 bases and 10 bases, with 24 bases remaining between them. This CDR3 has 16 residues. The germline CDR1 and CDR2 sequences are SGHAT and FQNNGV. CDR3 loop: CASSPIPTALFPEQFF. The DNA for the CDR3 is TGTGCCAGCAGCCCCATACCGACAGCCCTTTTTCCCGAGCAGTTCTTC.

This clone was counted a few times. The CDR3 sequence: CASSIHPSGSAAGDTQYF. The CDR3, as DNA: TGTGCCAGCAGCATTCACCCGAGCGGGAGTGCAGCTGGAGATACGCAGTATTTT. The chain recombines TRBV7-2 with TRBJ2-3; 8 bases are shared with TRBD2. With 5 bases clipped from V and 5 bases from J, the junction kept 18 bases outside the gene matches. Germline V gives CDR1 SGHTA, CDR2 FQGNSA. The CDR3 contains 18 residues.

The chain is built from TRBV4-1 and TRBJ1-2; tentatively, D is TRBD1 (5 bases). The CDR3 covers 15 residues. In germline, CDR1 is MGHRA, CDR2 YSYEKL. Trimming shortened V by 0 bases and J by 2 bases, and 10 bases separated the two germline ends. In nucleotides, the CDR3 is TGCGCCAGCAGCCAAGATCCCGCAGGGAACTATGGCTACACCTTC. This codes for CASSQDPAGNYGYTF.

The chain employs TRBV6-6 and TRBJ1-4; D remains ambiguous. The CDR3 totals 13 residues. Trimming pared 7 bases from V and 7 bases from J, leaving 13 bases between. Germline V gives CDR1 MNHNY, CDR2 SVGAGI (reference sequence). This chain's CDR3 is CASMRTAGEKLFF. The CDR3 DNA sequence: TGTGCCAGCATGCGTACTGCTGGTGAAAAACTGTTTTTT.

This clone occurred many times. This chain joins TRBV29-1 and TRBJ1-4, with D uncertain. CDR1 and CDR2 from the germline V gene are SQVTM and ANQGSEA. V lost 4 bases, J lost 8 bases, and 8 bases lay in between. There are 11 residues in the CDR3. The CDR3 loop is CSVVSREKLFF. The CDR3 region has the DNA TGCAGCGTTGTTAGTCGCGAAAAACTGTTTTTT.

Turning to this clone: Other DNA sequences of this sample code for an identical CDR3. V gene TRBV6-5 combines with J gene TRBJ2-7; TRBD2 matches at 8 bases. V shed 8 bases, J shed 3 bases, and the junction held 6 bases outside the gene matches. The CDR3 covers 13 residues. The germline V gene encodes CDR1 MNHEY and CDR2 SVGAGI. The CDR3 loop is CASWGLESYEQYF. CDR3 DNA: TGTGCCAGCTGGGGACTAGAGAGCTACGAGCAGTACTTC.

A single count supports this clone. CDR3 nucleotides: TGTGCCAGCAGCTTGGCCGGCACAGATACGCAGTATTTT. Its protein product is CASSLAGTDTQYF. The chain is built from TRBV5-6 and TRBJ2-3; D remains ambiguous. CDR3 length: 13 amino acids. The germline gives CDR1 SGHDT, CDR2 YYEEEE. Trimming stripped 0 bases from V and 1 base from J, with 3 bases between.

The chain uses TRBV7-3 and TRBJ2-7; the match to TRBD1 covers 9 bases. Germline CDR1 and CDR2: SGHTA and FQGTGA. This CDR3 region has 15 residues. V dropped 1 base and J dropped 3; count of bases not matched to a gene: 4. This CDR3 reads CASSLMGTGNYEQYF. CDR3 in DNA: TGTGCCAGCAGCTTAATGGGGACAGGGAACTACGAGCAGTACTTC.

This rearrangement joins TRBV5-1 to TRBJ2-7; 8 bases match TRBD2. With V trimmed by 4 bases and J by 3 bases, 6 bases remained unmatched. Germline CDR1 and CDR2: SGHRS and YFSETQ. The length of the CDR3 is 14 residues. The CDR3 bases are TGCGCCAGCAGCCCCCCGGGACTAGGCTACGAGCAGTACTTC. Its protein is CASSPPGLGYEQYF.

The CDR3 protein is CASSLSGVGYTF. Written as DNA, the CDR3 is TGCGCCAGCAGCTTGAGCGGGGTAGGCTACACCTTC. The chain joins TRBV5-1 to TRBJ1-2, with D hard to call. From germline, CDR1 is SGHRS and CDR2 YFSETQ. CDR3 size: 12 residues. V dropped 1 base and J dropped 8 bases, with 9 bases sitting between them.

This clone has only a few counts. The chain is built from TRBV29-1 and TRBJ2-1; D is perhaps TRBD2 (5 bases). The V gene's germline CDR1 is SQVTM and CDR2 ANQGSEA. The CDR3 totals 11 residues. Trimming shortened V by 4 bases and J by 10 bases, and 11 bases separated the two germline ends. The CDR3 is CSVVGGGEQFF. In DNA, the CDR3 is TGCAGCGTTGTAGGAGGCGGGGAGCAGTTCTTC.

This clone was picked up one time. The gene calls are TRBV11-1 and TRBJ1-5, with 10 bases fitting TRBD1. CDR3 length: 14 residues. CDR1 and CDR2 from the germline V gene are SGHAT and FQDESV (reference sequence). With V trimmed by 5 bases and J by 7 bases, 5 bases remained unmatched. CDR3 protein: CASSEGQGNQPQHF. CDR3 nucleotides: TGTGCCAGCAGCGAGGGACAGGGGAACCAGCCCCAGCATTTT.

In its sample, this clone was seen a few times. The chain is built from TRBV5-1 and TRBJ2-3, with 7 bases lining up with TRBD1. The J segment lost 2 bases and the V segment lost 8 bases, leaving 5 bases of the junction unmatched. Per the germline V gene, CDR1 is SGHRS and CDR2 is YFSETQ. The CDR3 consists of 13 residues. The CDR3 reads CASSTGSTDTQYF. The CDR3 coding sequence is TGCGCCAGTTCGACAGGGTCCACAGATACGCAGTATTTT.

This chain links TRBV7-2 with TRBJ1-1; D remains ambiguous. The V gene lost 6 bases and the J gene lost 3 bases, with 11 bases spanning the gap. Germline CDR1 and CDR2: SGHTA and FQGNSA. The CDR3 has 13 amino acids. CDR3 loop: CASSQTRDTEAFF. The CDR3, as DNA: TGTGCCAGCAGTCAAACGAGGGACACTGAAGCTTTCTTT.

J is TRBJ2-7 and V is TRBV7-2; 7 nucleotides match TRBD1. The CDR3 runs to 15 residues. Germline CDR1 is SGHTA and CDR2 is FQGNSA. V shed 2 bases, J shed 2 bases, and the junction held 6 bases outside the gene matches. CDR3 loop: CASSLRPGQTYEQYF. CDR3 nucleotide sequence: TGTGCCAGCAGCTTACGCCCGGGACAGACCTACGAGCAGTACTTC.

This clone was seen more than once but under ten times. The chain carries TRBV9 and TRBJ1-2; D not certain. V lost 4 bases to trimming and J lost 1 base, with 17 bases between them. The CDR3 contains 16 residues. Germline V lookup: CDR1 SGDLS, CDR2 YYNGEE. DNA of the CDR3: TGTGCCAGCAGCTCCAACCTGGGCAGCAATAACTATGGCTACACCTTC. This gives the protein CASSSNLGSNNYGYTF.

In this sample, this clone turned up a few times. This chain joins TRBV7-3 and TRBJ2-3, with 7 nucleotides matching TRBD2. J was trimmed by 4 bases and V by 5 bases; bases with no gene match: 18. CDR1 and CDR2 (germline): SGHTA, FQGTGA. CDR3 length: 18 residues. CDR3 loop: CASSLKAPGRIGPDTQYF. The CDR3 nucleotides are TGTGCCAGCAGCCTCAAAGCTCCCGGGAGGATCGGGCCAGATACGCAGTATTTT.

The chain is built from TRBV7-2 and TRBJ2-2; D remains unclear. The CDR3 spans 15 residues. Germline V gene lookup returns CDR1 SGHTA and CDR2 FQGNSA. V lost 1 base and J 4 bases, leaving 10 bases between the germline ends. This CDR3 reads CASSLVPGSTGELFF. CDR3 DNA sequence: TGTGCCAGCAGCTTAGTTCCGGGTAGCACCGGGGAGCTGTTTTTT.